A selection of T cell receptor beta chains follows, all from one sample in a study of type 1 regulatory T cells. TCRdb re-derived calls from the reads in MiXCR, one entry per CDR3 protein. The sample lists roughly 71,000 distinct CDR3 sequences, 63% seen once, with 6% to 9% in the top ten. Which antigens these TCRs recognize remains unknown. Sequencing used cultured T cells, either the whole culture or a sorted T cell fraction (not recorded which). Receptors were obtained from a human donor in good health. CDR3s include the opening cysteine and the closing phenylalanine or tryptophan. D genes are given only for firm matches.

D gene	V gene	J gene	CDR3 protein
-	TRBV6-2/TRBV6-3	TRBJ1-5	CASSYSAPNQPQHF
TRBD1	TRBV7-9	TRBJ2-7	CASSSPRGQAYEQYF
-	TRBV7-7	TRBJ2-5	CASSLVGGAQETQYF
-	TRBV4-2	TRBJ1-5	CASSQDPDQPQHF
TRBD2	TRBV18	TRBJ2-7	CASSRDDLASGGQYF
-	TRBV7-3	TRBJ2-1	CASSFGGSYNEQFF
-	TRBV30	TRBJ2-7	CAWSVQGRVYEQYF
TRBD1	TRBV3-1	TRBJ2-7	CASSLTSPGRQGAYEQYF
-	TRBV3-1	TRBJ2-7	CASSPDASYEQYF
-	TRBV7-2	TRBJ2-1	CASSPYDSGRTYNEQFF
TRBD2	TRBV12-3/TRBV12-4	TRBJ2-3	CASSFGTSGSGDTQYF
-	TRBV7-2	TRBJ2-7	CASRSGPEYEQYF
TRBD2	TRBV20-1	TRBJ2-2	CSAISSGRAPGELFF
-	TRBV18	TRBJ1-1	CASSPRGAEAFF
-	TRBV5-1	TRBJ2-7	CASSLDTGKVHEQYF
-	TRBV2	TRBJ2-2	CASYDGSANTGELFF
TRBD1	TRBV20-1	TRBJ1-1	CSAGRGQGVGEAFF
-	TRBV5-1	TRBJ2-3	CASAMGGSTDTQYF
TRBD2	TRBV15	TRBJ2-1	CATSRDDGRVDNEQFF
TRBD1	TRBV24-1	TRBJ2-4	CATSDSIGQGVQYF
-	TRBV11-3	TRBJ2-1	CASSLRPGGPGNEQFF
-	TRBV28	TRBJ2-5	CASSSRPPRETQYF
-	TRBV7-9	TRBJ2-3	CASSSPSGLTDTQYF
-	TRBV10-3	TRBJ1-5	CAISTGGGNQPQHF
TRBD1	TRBV7-2	TRBJ1-2	CASSRPDRGYGYTF
-	TRBV12-3/TRBV12-4	TRBJ2-5	CASSLVFQETQYF
-	TRBV20-1	TRBJ2-5	CSASQGIVFETQYF
-	TRBV12-3/TRBV12-4	TRBJ1-1	CASGLGGGVNTEAFF
-	TRBV3-1	TRBJ1-1	CASSQVGEAFF
TRBD2	TRBV7-9	TRBJ2-7	CASSLAGLAGGSSYEQYF
TRBD2	TRBV7-9	TRBJ2-7	CASSTRGLAGGIPYEQYF
-	TRBV20-1	TRBJ1-5	CSATRINNDQPQHF
-	TRBV5-4	TRBJ1-5	CASSAMGAGQPQHF
TRBD1	TRBV12-3/TRBV12-4	TRBJ2-1	CASSFMGQGAFYEQFF
-	TRBV5-5	TRBJ2-1	CASSLGHGGGYNEQFF
TRBD2	TRBV6-6	TRBJ2-2	CASSGLAGITGELFF
TRBD1	TRBV11-1	TRBJ2-5	CASSPGTGSGETQYF
-	TRBV3-1	TRBJ2-7	CASSQSFGSYEQYF
-	TRBV19	TRBJ2-1	CAAGLAPNNEQFF
-	TRBV28	TRBJ1-5	CASNRGEGDNEGYSNQPQHF
TRBD1	TRBV3-1	TRBJ2-7	CASSQQGAHGEQYF
TRBD2	TRBV7-2	TRBJ2-1	CASSQSSGGSLDEQFF
TRBD1	TRBV20-1	TRBJ2-3	CSAGQGATDTQYF
-	TRBV29-1	TRBJ2-1	CSGRDRGAINEQFF
-	TRBV5-1	TRBJ2-3	CASSLSTAQADTQYF
-	TRBV12-3/TRBV12-4	TRBJ1-2	CASRTHREDNYGYTF
-	TRBV5-1	TRBJ2-5	CASSLLVWETQYF
TRBD1	TRBV11-2	TRBJ2-1	CASSFRDSYNEQFF
TRBD1	TRBV5-5	TRBJ2-2	CASSWQGAAGELFF
-	TRBV11-1	TRBJ2-2	CASSLGPHLANTGELFF
TRBD2	TRBV20-1	TRBJ2-1	CSATGTRYLGKQFF
TRBD2	TRBV6-8	TRBJ2-7	CASSPRVAGGPHEQYF
TRBD2	TRBV6-1	TRBJ2-1	CASSVATSGTYF
-	TRBV2	TRBJ1-2	CASTQGYGYTF
TRBD2	TRBV5-1	TRBJ2-3	CASSLGTSDRDTQYF
TRBD2	TRBV5-1	TRBJ2-5	CASSYRTSGSGETQYF
TRBD1	TRBV20-1	TRBJ2-4	CSAGGGTGKNIQYF
TRBD2	TRBV6-4	TRBJ2-1	CASSPRQGGNYNEQFF
TRBD1	TRBV29-1	TRBJ2-7	CSVVPDRGTYEQYF
-	TRBV20-1	TRBJ1-1	CSARDSRFVNTEAFF